This is a list of T cell receptor beta chains from one sample in a study of blood T cell repertoires in COVID-19. The data were produced by immunoSEQ multiplex PCR, yet TCRdb's version contains in-frame clones alone and is incomplete. In the table there are 110,000 or so clones, around 81% of which are singletons. The sequencing sample was made of peripheral blood. These TCRs come from a human donor in a cohort sampled during active or convalescent COVID-19. Each CDR3 is given with its conserved first and last residue. Fields, in order: V gene, clone size, J gene, D gene, CDR3 DNA, CDR3 protein. D genes are given only for firm matches. Clone size is not always given. Where it is, it says once, few, many or a class for expanded clones.

TRBV19	few	TRBJ1-1	.	TGTGCCAGTATCCCTTTGTCCCGGTGGACAGCGGTTGAAGCTTTCTTT	CASIPLSRWTAVEAFF
TRBV7-3	once	TRBJ1-1	.	TGTGCCAGCAGCTTCAAGGGAGGAGCTGAAGCTTTCTTT	CASSFKGGAEAFF
TRBV24-1	.	TRBJ2-2	TRBD1	TGTGCCACCAGTGCCTCGGGACAGGGGAAGAACACCGGGGAGCTGTTTTTT	CATSASGQGKNTGELFF
TRBV10-3	.	TRBJ2-1	TRBD1	TGTGCCATCAGTACCCGGGACAGGGATAATGAGCAGTTCTTC	CAISTRDRDNEQFF
TRBV18	.	TRBJ1-1	.	TGTGCCAGCTCACCAACAGGGTGGGGAACTGAAGCTTTCTTT	CASSPTGWGTEAFF
TRBV9	.	TRBJ2-1	.	TGTGCCAGCAGCGTAGAACCTAGCTCTTACTACAATGAGCAGTTCTTC	CASSVEPSSYYNEQFF
TRBV29-1	.	TRBJ1-4	.	TGCAGCGTTGAAGCCGGGAAACTGTTTTTT	CSVEAGKLFF
TRBV19	.	TRBJ2-5	.	TGTGCCAGTAGTTCGAGTTCAGGGGTTTTAGAGACCCAGTACTTC	CASSSSSGVLETQYF
TRBV24-1	.	TRBJ2-2	.	TGTGCCACCAGTGATCCCATAACAATCACCGGGGAGCTGTTTTTT	CATSDPITITGELFF
TRBV20-1	.	TRBJ2-1	.	TGCAGTGCCAGTAGCGGAAACTACAATGAGCAGTTCTTC	CSASSGNYNEQFF
TRBV6-5	.	TRBJ1-1	TRBD1	TGTGCCAGCAGACGACAGGGGGGGAGCACTGAAGCTTTCTTT	CASRRQGGSTEAFF
TRBV27	.	TRBJ2-7	.	TGTGCCAGCAGTTTGGGGCCAGACTCCTACGAGCAGTACTTC	CASSLGPDSYEQYF
TRBV19	.	TRBJ2-6	TRBD1	TGTGCCAGTAGTCGGGACAGGGGGCTTGGGGCCAACGTCCTGACTTTC	CASSRDRGLGANVLTF
TRBV28	.	TRBJ2-7	.	TGTGCCAGCAGTCTAACGACGGAGGCGAGGAACGAGCAGTACTTC	CASSLTTEARNEQYF
TRBV5-1	.	TRBJ2-6	.	TGCGCCAGCAGCTTGGGGGGGCCCGGGGCCAACGTCCTGACTTTC	CASSLGGPGANVLTF
TRBV13	.	TRBJ2-7	TRBD1	TGTGCCAGCAGCATAACCCACAGGGGACCTCTTTACGAGCAGTACTTC	CASSITHRGPLYEQYF
TRBV25-1	.	TRBJ2-3	TRBD1	TGTGCCAGCAGCCCCACGACAGGGTGGACAGATACGCAGTATTTT	CASSPTTGWTDTQYF
TRBV11-2	.	TRBJ1-1	.	TGTGCCAGCAGCTTGTTAAACACTGAAGCTTTCTTT	CASSLLNTEAFF
TRBV30	.	TRBJ2-5	TRBD2	TGTGCCTGGAGTGTACTGGCGGGAGGGCCGGGGGAGACCCAGTACTTC	CAWSVLAGGPGETQYF
TRBV11-2	.	TRBJ2-1	.	TGTGCCAGCAGCTTCCGTTCGGGGAATGAGCAGTTCTTC	CASSFRSGNEQFF
TRBV6-5	.	TRBJ2-1	.	TGTGCCAGCAGTAAAACGAGCTACAATGAGCAGTTCTTC	CASSKTSYNEQFF
TRBV30	.	TRBJ1-4	.	TGTGCCTGGGGATACTTACGGGGGGCCCGGGAAAAACTGTTTTTT	CAWGYLRGAREKLFF
TRBV3-1/TRBV3-2	.	TRBJ2-2	.	TGTGCCAGCAGCCAAGTATCCGACACCGGGGAGCTGTTTTTT	CASSQVSDTGELFF
TRBV5-1	.	TRBJ2-7	.	TGCGCCAGCAGCTCTCAGGGGCGCTCCTACGAGCAGTACTTC	CASSSQGRSYEQYF
TRBV27	few	TRBJ1-6	.	TGTGCCAGCAGTTTGGGCAGGTATAATTCACCCCTCCACTTT	CASSLGRYNSPLHF
TRBV29-1	.	TRBJ2-1	TRBD2	TGCAGCGTTGATGTAGCGGGATTCAACAATGAGCAGTTCTTC	CSVDVAGFNNEQFF
TRBV2	.	TRBJ2-7	TRBD1	TGTGCCAGCAGTGAAGGGGGGACAGGGTCCTACGAGCAGTACTTC	CASSEGGTGSYEQYF
TRBV28	.	TRBJ2-7	.	TGTGCCAGCAGTTTAGAGAGGGCCGCCAGGGGCGAGCAGTACTTC	CASSLERAARGEQYF
TRBV11-2	.	TRBJ2-7	.	TGTGCCAGCAGGAGCGTACTCGGGACAAGCGGAGCCTACGAGCAGTACTTC	CASRSVLGTSGAYEQYF
TRBV29-1	.	TRBJ2-1	TRBD2	TGCAGCGTTGGCGGGAGGGCCGGCAATGAGCAGTTCTTC	CSVGGRAGNEQFF
TRBV28	many	TRBJ1-4	TRBD1	TGTGCCAGCAGTCTAAACAGGGGTTTGTATGAAAAACTGTTTTTT	CASSLNRGLYEKLFF
TRBV3-1/TRBV3-2	.	TRBJ1-2	.	TGTGCCAGCAGCAGGACCCAGGGGCACTATGGCTACACCTTC	CASSRTQGHYGYTF
TRBV10-1	.	TRBJ2-1	TRBD1	TGCGCCAGCAGTGAGTCGACAGGGGCCAATGAGCAGTTCTTC	CASSESTGANEQFF
TRBV10-1	once	TRBJ1-1	.	TGCGCCAGCAGTCCGACGCAGGACCTCGGACAGTCTGAAGCTTTCTTT	CASSPTQDLGQSEAFF
TRBV19	.	TRBJ2-7	.	TGTGCCAGTAGTATATCGGGGGACCCCTACGAGCAGTACTTC	CASSISGDPYEQYF
TRBV5-1	.	TRBJ1-3	TRBD1	TGCGCCAGCAGCTCGACAGGGAGCTCTGGAAACACCATATATTTT	CASSSTGSSGNTIYF
TRBV6-5	.	TRBJ2-1	TRBD2	TGTGCCAGCAGTCGGACTAGCGGGTATGAGCAGTTCTTC	CASSRTSGYEQFF
TRBV7-3	.	TRBJ2-2	.	TGTGCCAGCAGCTTAGGAGCCAGCGGTCGTCACGGGGAGCTGTTTTTT	CASSLGASGRHGELFF
TRBV6-5	.	TRBJ2-7	TRBD1	TGTGCCAGCAGCCGGACAGGGAGCTCCTACGAGCAGTACTTC	CASSRTGSSYEQYF
TRBV24-1	.	TRBJ2-7	TRBD1	TGTGCCACCACCCGCCCGGACAGGGCGTACGAGCAGTACTTC	CATTRPDRAYEQYF
TRBV19	.	TRBJ2-1	TRBD2	TGTGCCAGTAGTTTAGGGACTAGCGGGAGTAATGAGCAGTTCTTC	CASSLGTSGSNEQFF
TRBV5-4	.	TRBJ1-3	.	TGTGCCAGCAGCTTGGGCCAGGGAAACACCATATATTTT	CASSLGQGNTIYF
TRBV27	once	TRBJ1-2	TRBD1	TGTGCCAGCAGTTTGTTCACGGACCGCAGGGGGGGCTACACCTTC	CASSLFTDRRGGYTF
TRBV7-9	.	TRBJ1-6	TRBD1	TGTGCCAGCAGCTCAACCGGGACAGGGGGGAATTCACCCCTCCACTTT	CASSSTGTGGNSPLHF
TRBV5-4	few	TRBJ2-7	.	TGTGCCAGCAGCTTGGTGAGCTCCTACGAGCAGTACTTC	CASSLVSSYEQYF
TRBV28	.	TRBJ1-2	TRBD1	TGTGCCAGCAGTTCCCTAGGGACAGGGGACTATGGCTACACCTTC	CASSSLGTGDYGYTF
TRBV6-5	.	TRBJ1-2	.	TGTGCCAGCAGGAGGCAGGGTTATGGCTACACCTTC	CASRRQGYGYTF
TRBV18	.	TRBJ1-2	.	TGTGCCAGCTCACCGAAACCTCCTCCTCGCGGCCCCTCAGTTGGCTACACCTTC	CASSPKPPPRGPSVGYTF